A selection of T cell receptor beta chains follows, all from one sample in a study of CD8+CD57+ T cells in acquired aplastic anemia. In TCRdb, the reads were re-called with MiXCR into one record per CDR3 protein. The data contain over 250,000 distinct CDR3 sequences, roughly 53% of them seen just once; the ten biggest clones take up 1% to 1.5%. The sample consisted of sorted CD4+, CD8+, or CD8+CD57+ T cells (not recorded which) from PBMCs. These receptors all stem from a human donor with aplastic anemia. The CDR3 runs from the conserved cysteine through the conserved F or W.

V gene	J gene	CDR3 protein
TRBV9	TRBJ2-2	CASSLSTGGRTGELFF
TRBV9	TRBJ2-5	CASSELAGGPAQYF
TRBV7-2	TRBJ1-5	CASSFGARQPQHF
TRBV19	TRBJ1-6	CASTRDEGSPLHF
TRBV20-1	TRBJ2-3	CSARDLATTQYF
TRBV10-3	TRBJ1-5	CAISDHRGSNQPQHF
TRBV11-2	TRBJ2-5	CASSYGQGQETQYF
TRBV5-5	TRBJ2-1	CAPMSRLADYNEQFF
TRBV10-3	TRBJ2-7	CAISLYRDSSYEQYF
TRBV9	TRBJ2-7	CASSERGTGGDEQYF
TRBV27	TRBJ2-5	CASSRLWAVGGKYF
TRBV2	TRBJ2-2	CASREGRNTGELFF
TRBV7-6	TRBJ2-1	CASQSRDYYNEQFF
TRBV2	TRBJ1-1	CASRQATEAFF
TRBV6-1	TRBJ1-2	CASSEVYYGYTF
TRBV7-9	TRBJ2-1	CASRLGLYNEQFF
TRBV7-2	TRBJ2-5	CASSLVDRRGKTQYF
TRBV7-9	TRBJ2-1	CASSLKQGGYNEQFF
TRBV9	TRBJ2-3	CASRGSSGSWTDTQYF
TRBV9	TRBJ2-3	CASGGDRATDTQYF
TRBV11-2	TRBJ2-3	CASSLSKRGTDTQYF
TRBV6-6	TRBJ1-1	CASRTNAGGAEAFF
TRBV7-8	TRBJ2-3	CASSPVASTDTQYF
TRBV7-2	TRBJ1-6	CASSSVSVGAGPPLHF
TRBV7-8	TRBJ2-1	CASSRGHLNYNEQFF
TRBV19	TRBJ1-1	CASSIYVPGWRDTEAFF
TRBV7-2	TRBJ2-7	CASSLESAVAYEQYF
TRBV10-3	TRBJ1-1	CAISRGREDTEAFF
TRBV7-6	TRBJ2-3	CASSLGSGGYTDTQYF
TRBV19	TRBJ1-3	CASKKQGEVSSGNTLYF
TRBV11-2	TRBJ2-7	CASSLPGTSGYEQYF
TRBV2	TRBJ1-2	CASRGGVYGYTF
TRBV19	TRBJ2-7	CASSFDRNLYEQYF
TRBV7-9	TRBJ1-5	CASSQQGPNQPQHF
TRBV19	TRBJ2-1	CASSLRGGVNEQFF
TRBV5-1	TRBJ2-1	CASSFGSPGNNEQFF
TRBV3-1	TRBJ2-7	CASSYRTSGRNEQYF